The present entry profiles one T cell receptor beta chain with its context. Its antigen is not identified. The germline V gene encodes CDR1 SQVTM and CDR2 ANQGSEA. This CDR3 is built from 13 residues. Trimming took 6 bases from V and 3 from J, leaving 13 bases between them. This sample was taken from a study of T cells after yellow fever vaccination. Points from the study as a whole: Most clones from primary vaccination were detected again post-booster (almost 98% CD4, roughly 91% CD8). Abundant clonotypes from the bulk population could get into FACS-sorted repertoires as contaminants. Researchers report a weaker secondary response that nonetheless peaked faster, day 5 versus 15. Just a small share of clonotypes turned up in the CD4 compartment as well as the CD8 compartment.

Using its own MiXCR run on the 5' RACE reads, TCRdb lists one record per CDR3 protein. The data hold 300,000 to 450,000 distinct CDR3 sequences, with approximately 5.7% observed a single time. This chain connects TRBV29-1 to TRBJ2-3; either TRBD1 or TRBD2 may fit D (6 bases each). The origin of this receptor is a man aged 30 to 39 who received the YFV17D yellow fever vaccine. The sample in question was PBMCs, obtained 5 days after the yellow fever booster vaccination. As DNA, the CDR3 is TGCAGCGTGCAAAGGGGGGTTACAGATACGCAGTATTTT. This encodes CSVQRGVTDTQYF.